This T cell receptor beta chain was sequenced during a study of blood T cell repertoires in COVID-19. Turning to the study itself: The United States, Italy and Spain provided the acute and convalescent COVID-19 samples. PBMCs, B-cell-depleted T cells, or T cells provided the cDNA or gDNA that made up the material.

Germline V gene data show CDR1 as DFQATT and CDR2 as SNEGSKA (reference sequence). The CDR3 has 14 residues. Between the trimmed V and J ends, which lost 3 bases and 1 base, there was a span of 12 bases. As originally analysed: Amplification from reference gene primers served as the basis for estimated nucleated cell counts. Assay: immunoSEQ multiplex PCR; the TCRdb copy retains only in-frame clones and omits some. V and J calls plus clone size are reproduced from that table; the DNA served to infer D and trimming. The table lists more than 200,000 clones, about 88% of them singletons, with 1.5% to 2% in the top ten. This clone came up once.

The sample consisted of peripheral blood. The sequence came from a man between 70 and 80 years old with acute or convalescent COVID-19. The gene calls are TRBV20-1 and TRBJ1-1; D not resolved. The CDR3 loop is CSASTQRKNTEAFF. In DNA form, the CDR3 reads TGCAGTGCTAGTACTCAGAGGAAGAACACTGAAGCTTTCTTT.